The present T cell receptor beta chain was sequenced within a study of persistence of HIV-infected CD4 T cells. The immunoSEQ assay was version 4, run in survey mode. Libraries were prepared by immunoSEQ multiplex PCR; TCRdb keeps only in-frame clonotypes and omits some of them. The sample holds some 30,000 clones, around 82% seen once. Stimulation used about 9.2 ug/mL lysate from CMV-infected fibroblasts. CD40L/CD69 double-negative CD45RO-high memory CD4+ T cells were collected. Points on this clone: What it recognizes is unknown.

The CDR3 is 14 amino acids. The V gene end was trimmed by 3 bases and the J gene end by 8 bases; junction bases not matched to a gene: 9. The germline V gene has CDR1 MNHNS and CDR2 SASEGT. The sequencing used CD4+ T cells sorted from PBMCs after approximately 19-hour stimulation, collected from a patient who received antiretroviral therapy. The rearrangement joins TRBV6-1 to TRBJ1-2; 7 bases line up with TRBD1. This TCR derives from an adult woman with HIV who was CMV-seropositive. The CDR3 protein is CASSEIRGQGGYTF. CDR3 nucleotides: TGTGCCAGCAGTGAGATAAGGGGGCAAGGAGGCTACACCTTC.